These 20 T cell receptor beta chains were sequenced from one sample in a study of blood T cell repertoires in COVID-19. Repertoires were generated with immunoSEQ multiplex PCR, while TCRdb's copy carries only in-frame clones and drops some. The sample includes around 46,000 clones, roughly 88% seen only once; the top ten take roughly 50%. Sequenced input: peripheral blood. These receptors all stem from a man between 65 and 85 years old with acute or convalescent COVID-19.

The chain has TRBV7-2 and TRBJ2-3; 14 bases line up with TRBD2. The CDR3 contains 18 residues. The germline V gene has CDR1 SGHTA and CDR2 FQGNSA. The J segment lost 3 bases and the V segment lost 0 bases, leaving 5 bases of the junction unmatched. In DNA, the CDR3 is TGTGCCAGCAGCTTAGCCGGGACTAGCGGGGGTGGGACAGATACGCAGTATTTT. As protein: CASSLAGTSGGGTDTQYF. Full variable domain (remainder filled in from reference TRBV7-2 and TRBJ2-3): GAGVSQSPSNKVTEKGKDVELRCDPISGHTALYWYRQSLGQGLEFLIYFQGNSAPDKSGLPSDRFSAERTGGSVSTLTIQRTQQEDSAVYLCASSLAGTSGGGTDTQYFGPGTRLTVL.

Here the CDR3 DNA reads TGTGCCAGCAGCTTGGGTACAGGGGGCAGATTTGAAAAACTGTTTTTT. Its protein product is CASSLGTGGRFEKLFF. The chain recombines TRBV5-8 with TRBJ1-4, with 9 positions matching TRBD1. Trimming cost V 0 bases and J 7 bases; bases outside gene matches: 7. This CDR3 has 16 residues. CDR1 and CDR2 (germline): SGHTS, YDEGEE.

This chain connects TRBV23-1 to TRBJ1-2; weak D call: TRBD1 (6 bases). TRBV23-1 is an ORF for which the function is uncertain. The V gene lost 4 bases and the J gene lost 2 bases, with 14 bases spanning the gap. This CDR3 contains 15 residues. The CDR3, as DNA: TGCGCCAGCAGTCCCCCCCATACAGGGAACTATGGCTACACCTTC. Translated, it gives CASSPPHTGNYGYTF.

The chain joins TRBV30 to TRBJ1-6; D is possibly TRBD1 (5 bases). This CDR3 is built from 13 residues. V shed 1 base and J shed 9 bases, with 10 bases lying between them. Germline V gives CDR1 GTSNPN, CDR2 SVGIG (reference sequence). The CDR3 loop is CAWSGQGGSPLHF. The CDR3 bases are TGTGCCTGGAGTGGCCAGGGTGGTTCACCCCTCCACTTT.

This clone was seen only once. The chain recombines TRBV7-2 with TRBJ1-6; D is ambiguous. The V gene's germline CDR1 is SGHTA and CDR2 FQGNSA. This CDR3 is built from 15 residues. The V end was cut by 1 base, the J end by 13 bases, with 17 bases between. The CDR3 spells CASSLEVLGGSPLHF. The CDR3 region has the DNA TGTGCCAGCAGCTTAGAAGTGCTTGGAGGGAGTCCCCTCCACTTT.

In its sample, this clone was seen once. The V call is TRBV7-2, the J call TRBJ2-3; 9 bases are a match to TRBD2. This CDR3 spans 16 amino acids. The J segment lost 9 bases and the V segment lost 0 bases, leaving 10 bases of the junction unmatched. Per germline, CDR1 SGHTA and CDR2 FQGNSA. The CDR3 sequence is CASSLAVSRGGLTQYF. In DNA form, the CDR3 reads TGTGCCAGCAGCTTAGCGGTCTCGCGGGGGGGCTTAACGCAGTATTTT.

This clone showed up many times. The chain is built from TRBV7-9 and TRBJ1-2, with unresolved D. Trimming cost V 5 bases and J 0 bases, with 10 bases left between them. Per germline, CDR1 SEHNR and CDR2 FQNEAQ (reference sequence). The CDR3 spans 14 residues. The CDR3 region is CASSAQYANYGYTF. DNA of the CDR3: TGTGCCAGCAGCGCCCAGTACGCTAACTATGGCTACACCTTC. The whole variable domain, filled in from reference TRBV7-9 and TRBJ1-2, reads DTGVSQNPRHKITKRGQNVTFRCDPISEHNRLYWYRQTLGQGPEFLTYFQNEAQLEKSRLLSDRFSAERPKGSFSTLEIQRTEQGDSAMYLCASSAQYANYGYTFGSGTRLTVV.

The chain recombines TRBV6-5 with TRBJ1-2; TRBD1 matches 7 bases. The V and J ends lost 6 bases and 8 bases, in that order; junction bases with no gene match: 12. Germline CDR1 reads MNHEY; CDR2 reads SVGAGI. This CDR3 region has 14 residues. CDR3 DNA sequence: TGTGCCAGCAGACCCCCTGACAGGGCAGGGGGCTACACCTTC. Translating it yields CASRPPDRAGGYTF.

The V gene is TRBV29-1, the J gene TRBJ2-5; the match to TRBD2 covers 7 bases. Germline V lookup: CDR1 SQVTM, CDR2 ANQGSEA. The J segment lost 5 bases and the V segment lost 4 bases, leaving 4 bases of the junction unmatched. The CDR3 is 12 residues long. The CDR3 nucleotides read TGCAGCGTTGGGGAGGGCAGGGAGACCCAGTACTTC. It specifies CSVGEGRETQYF.

The chain uses TRBV2 and TRBJ1-3; D may be TRBD1 (5 bases). V shed 6 bases and J shed 0 bases, with 12 bases lying between them. Germline V CDR1 and CDR2: SNHLY, FYNNEI. The CDR3 covers 15 residues. For the CDR3, the DNA is TGTGCCAGCAGCGTGACAGAGTACTCTGGAAACACCATATATTTT. Protein: CASSVTEYSGNTIYF.

This clone turned up a few times. This chain joins TRBV19 and TRBJ1-2, with D perhaps TRBD1 (6 bases). The CDR3 is 15 amino acids. Germline V CDR1 and CDR2: LNHDA, SQIVND (reference sequence). The V and J ends lost 1 base and 3 bases respectively, with 12 bases between them. CDR3 DNA: TGTGCCAGTAGTATAGCCAGGGGAGAGGACTATGGCTACACCTTC. Amino acid sequence: CASSIARGEDYGYTF.

The sample holds a few counts of this clone. J is TRBJ2-2 and V is TRBV10-3; D possibly corresponds to TRBD1 (6 bases). V shed 10 bases and J shed 5 bases, with 17 bases lying between them. The CDR3 runs to 14 residues. Germline lookup yields CDR1 ENHRY and CDR2 SYGVKD. Written as DNA, the CDR3 is TGTGCCACCAGGGAAATTAGGGGGACCGGGGAGCTGTTTTTT. Amino acids: CATREIRGTGELFF.

The chain uses TRBV10-3 and TRBJ1-3; 7 nucleotides agree with TRBD1. Germline loops: CDR1 ENHRY, CDR2 SYGVKD. V lost 6 bases and J lost 6; bases outside the gene matches: 8. This CDR3 comprises 14 residues. The CDR3 DNA reads TGTGCCATCAGAGATGGGACAGCCGAAAACACCATATATTTT. It codes for CAIRDGTAENTIYF.

This clone was found a few times. V is TRBV14 and J is TRBJ1-1; D gene ambiguous. The CDR3 sequence is 12 residues long. V was pared by 0 bases and J by 10 bases, with 9 bases between. Germline V CDR1 and CDR2: SGHDN, FVKESK. In DNA, the CDR3 is TGTGCCAGCAGCCAAGATTTCGGCGGAGCTTTCTTT. Translating gives CASSQDFGGAFF.

The rearrangement joins TRBV6-2 or TRBV6-3 to TRBJ1-5; perhaps TRBD1 as D (6 bases). V lost 2 bases and J 3 bases, leaving 14 bases between the germline ends. The germline gives CDR1 MNHEY, CDR2 SVGEGT. The CDR3 length is 16 residues. The CDR3 here is CASSYVAGDYNQPQHF. In DNA, the CDR3 is TGTGCCAGCAGTTACGTGGCAGGGGACTACAATCAGCCCCAGCATTTT.

This clone was recorded only once. The rearrangement joins TRBV5-6 to TRBJ1-1, with D possibly matching TRBD1 (5 bases). This CDR3 comprises 16 residues. The V end was cut by 4 bases, the J end by 1 base, with 17 bases between. From germline, CDR1 is SGHDT and CDR2 YYEEEE. In DNA, the CDR3 is TGTGCCAGCAGCCCCGTAATGGGGGGTCAGAACACTGAAGCTTTCTTT. It specifies CASSPVMGGQNTEAFF.

The V gene is TRBV30, the J gene TRBJ2-1; D is uncertain. This CDR3 contains 14 residues. Trimming cost V 3 bases and J 6 bases, with 15 bases left between them. Germline loops: CDR1 GTSNPN, CDR2 SVGIG (reference sequence). CDR3 loop: CAWSLFAASNEQFF. CDR3 DNA sequence: TGTGCCTGGAGCCTTTTCGCAGCGAGCAATGAGCAGTTCTTC.

The chain couples TRBV28 to TRBJ1-4, with 9 bases lining up with TRBD1. The CDR3 has 15 residues. Germline V CDR1 and CDR2: MDHEN, SYDVKM. Trimming cost V 5 bases and J 8 bases; bases outside gene matches: 9. CDR3 region: CASSPPDRGYEKLFF. The CDR3 coding sequence is TGTGCCAGCAGTCCGCCGGACAGGGGATACGAAAAACTGTTTTTT.

This rearrangement joins TRBV27 to TRBJ1-1; the D is unclear. The CDR3 consists of 12 residues. Germline CDR1 is MNHEY and CDR2 is SMNVEV (reference sequence). Trimming took off 6 bases at V and 1 base at J, with 6 bases between the two ends. CDR3 sequence: CASSGGNTEAFF. The CDR3 DNA reads TGTGCCAGCAGCGGAGGGAACACTGAAGCTTTCTTT.

This chain uses TRBV6-5 with TRBJ1-1; D call uncertain. Deletions cut 7 bases from V and 1 base from J, with 4 bases between. The CDR3 length is 11 residues. The germline V gene has CDR1 MNHEY and CDR2 SVGAGI. CDR3 in DNA: TGTGCCAGCAACAGGAACACTGAAGCTTTCTTT. Its protein product is CASNRNTEAFF.